This T cell receptor (beta chain) derives from a study of neurological immune-mediated disorders. Overall study results and limits: CDR3 amino acid sequences found in expanded clones were never shared across subjects, suggesting private repertoires in all groups. Patients with HTLV-1-associated myelopathy showed the most TCR clonal expansion. Those with multiple sclerosis showed the least, falling below healthy controls.

The authors produced cDNA by 5'RACE using 10-nucleotide random UMIs. From the 5' RACE reads, TCRdb called clonotypes with MiXCR, one entry per CDR3 protein. The repertoire has approximately 30,000 distinct CDR3 sequences, less than 25% of them found once; the top ten carry roughly 30%. This clonotype came up many times. Its cognate antigen is unknown. The CDR3 runs 14 residues. Germline lookup yields CDR1 ENHRY and CDR2 SYGVKD. V was clipped by 2 bases and J by 5 bases, with 12 bases between them. This TCR came from a man in his fifties or sixties with HTLV-1-associated myelopathy (HAM/TSP). The chain recombines TRBV10-3 with TRBJ2-5; D gene unclear. The sample consisted of CD4+ T cells from blood. The CDR3 is CAISEDPVKETQYF. The CDR3, as DNA: TGTGCCATCAGTGAGGATCCGGTGAAGGAGACCCAGTACTTC.